These 9 T cell receptor beta chains share one sample of origin, sequenced in a study of shared clonotypes between healthy human individuals. The data were produced by immunoSEQ multiplex PCR, yet TCRdb's version contains in-frame clones alone and is incomplete. The data contain roughly 2,300,000 clones, around 93% of them singletons. Sequenced input: naive CD4+ T cells from PBMCs. Subset in this sample: CD45RA+ positively selected. These receptors originate from a young man in good health. Some clones in this sample may be carry-over from other donors' samples.

The V call is TRBV7-3, the J call TRBJ2-3, with D possibly TRBD1 on 6 matching bases. V gave up 4 bases and J gave up 3 bases, with 14 bases separating them. There are 15 residues in the CDR3. Germline CDR1 reads SGHTA; CDR2 reads FQGTGA. The CDR3 reads CASSSTGHETDTQYF. The CDR3 bases are TGTGCCAGCAGCTCCACGGGACATGAGACAGATACGCAGTATTTT.

The chain combines TRBV7-9 with TRBJ2-5, with unresolved D. CDR3 length equals 12 residues. Per germline, CDR1 SEHNR and CDR2 FQNEAQ (reference sequence). The germline V and J ends were trimmed by 2 bases and 14 bases, with 15 bases remaining between them. The CDR3: CASSLFMAPGYF. The CDR3 DNA reads as TGTGCCAGCAGCTTATTCATGGCTCCAGGTTACTTC.

The rearrangement joins TRBV18 to TRBJ1-1; D remains unclear. The germline CDR1 and CDR2 sequences are KGHSH and LQKENI. The length of the CDR3 is 13 residues. Trimming left V 11 bases short and J 4 bases short, with 17 bases between. The CDR3, as DNA: TGTGCCTCAGCCCCGAATCGGGGCACTGAAGCTTTCTTT. Translating it yields CASAPNRGTEAFF.

In its sample, this clone was seen once. The rearrangement joins TRBV5-4 to TRBJ1-1, with TRBD1 matching over 8 bases. The V gene's germline CDR1 is SGHNT and CDR2 YYREEE (reference sequence). The CDR3 has 17 amino acids. V was clipped by 3 bases and J by 7 bases; unmatched bases: 17. The CDR3 nucleotides are TGTGCCAGCAGCTCCTCAGGGGGCGTCGTGGGTCACATTGAAGCTTTCTTT. Amino acid sequence: CASSSSGGVVGHIEAFF.

The J gene is TRBJ1-2, the V gene TRBV5-1; no reliable D call. Germline lookup yields CDR1 SGHRS and CDR2 YFSETQ. The CDR3 consists of 13 residues. V lost 4 bases and J lost 3, with 10 bases in between. The CDR3 loop is CASSDRSDYGYTF. CDR3 DNA: TGCGCCAGCAGCGATCGTTCGGACTATGGCTACACCTTC.

The chain joins TRBV14 to TRBJ1-2, with 7 nucleotides matching TRBD1. V trimming: 0 bases; J trimming: 4 bases; junction bases outside the gene matches: 5. Germline loops: CDR1 SGHDN, CDR2 FVKESK. The CDR3 is 15 amino acids. The CDR3: CASSQDSQGVYGYTF. Here the CDR3 DNA reads TGTGCCAGCAGCCAAGATTCCCAGGGGGTCTATGGCTACACCTTC.

With respect to this clone: It may be a read error: a sequence one base away is much more abundant. The rearrangement joins TRBV9 to TRBJ1-1, with D perhaps TRBD1 (5 bases). Germline CDR1 reads SGDLS; CDR2 reads YYNGEE. The CDR3 runs to 13 residues. Trimming left V 5 bases short and J 1 base short, with 9 bases between. This chain's CDR3 is CASRPTGNTEAFF. In DNA form, the CDR3 reads TGTGCCAGCAGACCTACAGGGAACACTGAAGCTTTCTTT.

Here the CDR3 DNA reads TGCGCCAGCAGTGAGAGGAAGGATTATAGCAATCAGCCCCAGCATTTT. Translating it yields CASSERKDYSNQPQHF. This chain links TRBV10-1 with TRBJ1-5; D unclear. Trimming cost V 2 bases and J 0 bases, with 11 bases left between them. Germline V gene data show CDR1 as WNHNN and CDR2 as SYGVQD (reference sequence). The CDR3 is 16 amino acids.

This chain uses TRBV5-4 with TRBJ2-1; 16 nucleotides align to TRBD2. Germline trimming cut 4 bases from V and 13 bases from J; bases unmatched to any gene: 8. This CDR3 has 15 residues. Germline V lookup: CDR1 SGHNT, CDR2 YYREEE (reference sequence). CDR3 DNA sequence: TGTGCCAGCAGCCCGGGGACTAGCGGGAGGGCCGACCAGTTCTTC. This sequence encodes CASSPGTSGRADQFF.